This T cell receptor beta chain was retrieved from a study of CD8 T cells in Susac syndrome. RNA, at about 0.45 to 1 ug, was reverse transcribed with random hexamers. The immunoSEQ assay covered 54 Vbeta and 13 Jbeta segments for CDR3. Each CDR3 protein is one row after TCRdb ran MiXCR on the immunoSEQ multiplex PCR reads. The repertoire includes 70,000 to 100,000 distinct CDR3 sequences, over 80% of them detected once, and 0.25% to 0.4% sits in the top ten. V was cut by 5 bases and J by 1 base, with 15 bases left in between. CDR3 size: 16 residues. From germline, CDR1 is SNHLY and CDR2 FYNNEI. The sequence was collected from a human donor in good health. Sequenced material: CD8+ T cells from PBMCs. V usage is TRBV2 and J usage is TRBJ1-3; D unclear. The CDR3 sequence: CASSTYYGRSGNTIYF. CDR3 nucleotide sequence: TGTGCCAGCAGTACCTACTACGGGCGGTCTGGAAACACCATATATTTT.